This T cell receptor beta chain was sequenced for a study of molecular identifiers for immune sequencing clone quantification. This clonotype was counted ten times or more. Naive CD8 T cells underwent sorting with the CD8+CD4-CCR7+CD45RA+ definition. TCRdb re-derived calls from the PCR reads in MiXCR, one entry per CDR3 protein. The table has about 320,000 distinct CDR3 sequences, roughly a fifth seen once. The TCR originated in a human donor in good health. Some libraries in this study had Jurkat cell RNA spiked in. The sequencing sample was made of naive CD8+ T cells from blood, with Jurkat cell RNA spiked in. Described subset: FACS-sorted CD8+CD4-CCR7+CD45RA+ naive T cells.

The CDR3 DNA reads TGTGCCAGCAGCTTATCGGTCGAAAACACTGAAGCTTTCTTT. This gives the protein CASSLSVENTEAFF. J is TRBJ1-1 and V is TRBV13; no definite D call. CDR1 is PRHDT and CDR2 is FYEKMQ in the germline V gene (reference sequence). The CDR3 has 14 amino acids. Trimming shortened V by 2 bases and J by 2 bases, and 9 bases separated the two germline ends.